This TCR beta chain was observed in a study of graft-versus-host responses after intestinal transplantation. To note about this clone: Its target is not known.

CDR1 and CDR2 (germline): SGHAT, FQNNGV. Trimming left V 5 bases short and J 0 bases short, with 16 bases between. This CDR3 region has 16 residues. Method: immunoSEQ multiplex PCR; TCRdb's copy keeps in-frame clones and lacks some. Among about 86,000 clones listed, 80% to 85% were seen once. The source of this sequence is a human donor who received an intestinal transplant. The chain is built from TRBV11-2 and TRBJ1-1; D is perhaps TRBD1 (5 bases). The sequenced sample was unstimulated CD8+ T cells sorted from spleen or lymph node cells, obtained before intestinal transplant. As DNA, the CDR3 is TGTGCCAGCAGCCCCTCTTGGGACGGGATGAACACTGAAGCTTTCTTT. Amino acid sequence: CASSPSWDGMNTEAFF.